This TCR beta chain was found in a study of vaccination and CD4 T cells after COVID-19. Study-wide results and limits: Median numbers of SARS-CoV-2-reactive clonotypes increased from approximately 21 to 40 (not a significant change). Vaccine-specific clones numbering 304 of 307 showed spike mono-reactivity in convalescent patients.

Treatment: roughly 11-day PBMC culture with coronavirus spike peptide pools or control peptides (ViraFEST assay). Before the COVID-19 pandemic (2011-2018), CD4+ T cells were obtained from the unexposed donor. ViraFEST stimulated the growth of antigen-specific T cells using peptide pools and subsequently profiled their TCRs by sequencing. Days 3 and 7 saw half the medium replaced with fresh IL-2 medium. This clonotype was observed a handful of times. Its antigen is currently unknown. Cultured CD4+ T-cell DNA underwent Oncomine TCR Beta short-read sequencing. TCRdb analysed the PCR reads with MiXCR anew, one entry per CDR3 protein. Among about 4,600 distinct CDR3 sequences listed, approximately 58% were seen once. This sequence originates from a human donor in good health. Sequenced material: CD4+ T cells from blood, cultured in vitro.

CDR3 amino acids: CASRPRNEDTQYF. The CDR3 DNA reads as TGTGCCAGCAGGCCCCGAAATGAAGATACGCAGTATTTT. The V and J genes are TRBV2 and TRBJ2-3; D is undetermined. This CDR3 spans 13 amino acids. Germline CDR1 and CDR2: SNHLY and FYNNEI. The V gene lost 6 bases and the J gene lost 5 bases, with 12 bases spanning the gap.